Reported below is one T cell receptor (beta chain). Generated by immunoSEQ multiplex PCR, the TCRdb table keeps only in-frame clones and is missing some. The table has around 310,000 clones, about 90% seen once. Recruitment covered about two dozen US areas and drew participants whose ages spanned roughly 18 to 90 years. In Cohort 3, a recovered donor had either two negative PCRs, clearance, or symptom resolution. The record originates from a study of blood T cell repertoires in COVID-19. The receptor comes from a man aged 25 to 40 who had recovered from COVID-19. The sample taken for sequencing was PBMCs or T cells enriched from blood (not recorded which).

DNA for the CDR3: TGTGCCACCAGCAAGGGACAAGCGAACACCGGGGAGCTGTTTTTT. It translates to CATSKGQANTGELFF. The gene calls are TRBV15 and TRBJ2-2, with a possible D match to TRBD1 (6 bases). Germline values: CDR1 LNHNV, CDR2 YYDKDF (reference sequence). V dropped 4 bases and J dropped 0 bases, with 9 bases sitting between them. The CDR3 loop spans 15 amino acids.